This TCR beta chain was recorded in a study of blood T cell repertoires in COVID-19. Background on the study: The United States, Italy and Spain supplied acute and convalescent COVID-19 samples. PBMCs, B-cell-depleted T cells, or T cells provided the cDNA or gDNA that made up the material.

The ends were cut back, 0 bases at V and 7 bases at J, with 11 bases in the middle. The CDR3 is 14 residues long. Per germline, CDR1 SGHKS and CDR2 YYEKEE (reference sequence). Original processing notes: Estimates of nucleated cell counts were drawn from the amplification of reference gene primers. The protocol was immunoSEQ multiplex PCR, while the TCRdb copy is restricted to in-frame clones and leaves out a portion. V, J and clone size reflect that table, while D and trimming were determined from the DNA. The sample lists over 300,000 clones; 90% were seen once. The source of this sequence is a young man with active or convalescent COVID-19. V usage is TRBV5-5 and J usage is TRBJ1-5; D not resolved. Sequenced material: peripheral blood. This CDR3 reads CASSLERSRQPQHF. CDR3 nucleotide sequence: TGTGCCAGCAGCTTGGAGAGGTCCCGGCAGCCCCAGCATTTT.